The 10 T cell receptor beta chains presented below share a single source sample, sequenced in a study of cytomegalovirus exposure and HLA in healthy donors. TCRdb's table, derived via immunoSEQ multiplex PCR, lists solely in-frame clones and lacks some. The sample includes 75,000 to 85,000 clones, approximately 91% of them seen just once. Material: PBMCs. The receptors were sampled from a man aged 25-45 years in good health and CMV-seronegative.

The chain recombines TRBV9 with TRBJ1-4; unclear D gene. The CDR3 extends over 14 amino acids. The V gene's germline CDR1 is SGDLS and CDR2 YYNGEE. The V end was cut by 0 bases, the J end by 2 bases, with 5 bases between. As DNA, the CDR3 is TGTGCCAGCAGCGTAGGGCAGACTAATGAAAAACTGTTTTTT. This gives the protein CASSVGQTNEKLFF.

The chain has TRBV2 and TRBJ1-2; possible D gene TRBD1, 5 bases. The germline V gene encodes CDR1 SNHLY and CDR2 FYNNEI. There are 14 residues in the CDR3. Trimming removed 7 bases at V and 8 bases at J, with 20 bases between. The CDR3 sequence: CASNPGEFSMGYTF. Written as DNA, the CDR3 is TGTGCCAGCAATCCGGGGGAGTTCTCTATGGGCTACACCTTC.

This clone occurred many times. This chain uses TRBV6-5 with TRBJ2-2; D might be TRBD1 (5 bases). The CDR3 contains 14 residues. Germline loops: CDR1 MNHEY, CDR2 SVGAGI. The V gene lost 5 bases and the J gene lost 3 bases, with 10 bases spanning the gap. DNA of the CDR3: TGTGCCAGCAGTGAAGGGGCAGACACCGGGGAGCTGTTTTTT. Its protein is CASSEGADTGELFF.

A remark on this clone: The junction and the germline gene differ at one end; a read error may be behind it. The rearrangement uses TRBV7-7 and TRBJ2-1; tentative D call: TRBD2 (5 bases). Looked up from germline, CDR1 is SSHAT and CDR2 is FNYEAQ (reference sequence). The CDR3 runs 13 residues. CDR3 sequence (DNA): TGTGCTAGCAGCACCGGAAGGGAGAATGAGCAGTTCTTC. This encodes CASSTGRENEQFF. Complete variable domain (other parts from reference TRBV7-7 and TRBJ2-1): GAGVSQSPRYKVTKRGQDVTLRCDPISSHATLYWYQQALGQGPEFLTYFNYEAQPDKSGLPSDRFSAERPEGSISTLTIQRTEQRDSAMYRCASSTGRENEQFFGPGTRLTVL.

Remarks on this clone: This sample includes further DNA sequences coding for the same CDR3. The chain links TRBV15 to TRBJ2-5, with 16 bases that match TRBD2. The CDR3 has 16 residues. Germline trimming cut 4 bases from V and 5 bases from J; bases unmatched to any gene: 4. The germline V gene has CDR1 LNHNV and CDR2 YYDKDF (reference sequence). CDR3 sequence: CATSKGLAGGEETQYF. The CDR3 bases are TGTGCCACCAGCAAGGGACTAGCGGGAGGGGAGGAGACCCAGTACTTC.

The rearrangement joins TRBV10-3 to TRBJ1-3; perhaps TRBD1 as D (5 bases). V lost 2 bases, J lost 5 bases, and 7 bases lay in between. CDR1 and CDR2 (germline): ENHRY, SYGVKD. The CDR3 has 13 amino acids. As DNA, the CDR3 is TGTGCCATCAGTGAGCCGGACAGAAACACCATATATTTT. Translated: CAISEPDRNTIYF.

This clone was observed a handful of times. In the same sample, other DNA sequences code for this CDR3. This chain joins TRBV7-9 and TRBJ1-5, with a tentative D call TRBD1 (5 bases). The CDR3 loop spans 12 amino acids. The V gene's germline CDR1 is SEHNR and CDR2 FQNEAQ (reference sequence). V was pared by 3 bases and J by 6 bases, with 6 bases between. CDR3 DNA sequence: TGTGCCAGCAGCTTGGGGGGTCAGCCCCAGCATTTT. Translation gives CASSLGGQPQHF. Full variable domain (rest looked up from reference TRBV7-9 and TRBJ1-5): DTGVSQNPRHKITKRGQNVTFRCDPISEHNRLYWYRQTLGQGPEFLTYFQNEAQLEKSRLLSDRFSAERPKGSFSTLEIQRTEQGDSAMYLCASSLGGQPQHFGDGTRLSIL.

V and J are TRBV5-1 and TRBJ2-3; 15 nucleotides match TRBD2. The CDR3 is 17 residues long. With V trimmed by 2 bases and J by 0 bases, 1 base remained unmatched. The germline CDR1 and CDR2 sequences are SGHRS and YFSETQ. The CDR3 protein is CASSLGLAGGSTDTQYF. For the CDR3, the DNA is TGCGCCAGCAGCTTAGGACTAGCGGGGGGGAGCACAGATACGCAGTATTTT.

This clone was seen just once. This chain links TRBV19 with TRBJ2-1; 13 nucleotides align to TRBD2. This CDR3 spans 17 amino acids. V lost 1 base to trimming and J lost 3 bases; unmatched junction nucleotides: 3. Germline V gene sequence: CDR1 LNHDA, CDR2 SQIVND (reference sequence). The CDR3 loop reads CASSIGTSGSFYNEQFF. For the CDR3, the DNA is TGTGCCAGTAGTATAGGGACTAGCGGGAGTTTCTACAATGAGCAGTTCTTC. Using reference TRBV19 and TRBJ2-1 for the parts outside the CDR3, the full variable domain is DGGITQSPKYLFRKEGQNVTLSCEQNLNHDAMYWYRQDPGQGLRLIYYSQIVNDFQKGDIAEGYSVSREKKESFPLTVTSAQKNPTAFYLCASSIGTSGSFYNEQFFGPGTRLTVL.

V gene TRBV12-2 combines with J gene TRBJ1-1. TRBV12-2 is a documented pseudogene. There are 15 residues in the CDR3. The CDR3 spells CASRVTQEGNTEAFF. CDR3 DNA: TGTGCAAGTCGCGTGACGCAGGAGGGAAACACTGAAGCTTTCTTT.